These 10 T cell receptor beta chains originate from one sample sequenced in a study of blood T cell repertoires in COVID-19. The repertoire was sequenced with immunoSEQ multiplex PCR; TCRdb's copy has only in-frame clones and lacks some. Here the sample spans a few hundred thousand clones, around 87% being singletons. Sequencing was performed on peripheral blood. These TCRs come from a man aged 55 to 70 with acute or convalescent COVID-19.

This chain joins TRBV6-2 or TRBV6-3 and TRBJ1-2, with a weak D call TRBD1 (5 bases). Germline values: CDR1 MNHEY, CDR2 SVGEGT. The CDR3 runs to 12 residues. V was clipped by 5 bases and J by 4 bases, with 8 bases between them. In DNA, the CDR3 is TGTGCCAGCAGTCCGGGACTCTATGGCTACACCTTC. This codes for CASSPGLYGYTF.

This sequence joins TRBV19 and TRBJ1-1, with 9 bases that match TRBD1. Germline CDR1 and CDR2: LNHDA and SQIVND (reference sequence). The CDR3 consists of 13 residues. The V segment lost 9 bases and the J segment 7 bases; nucleotides outside the gene matches: 9. CDR3 in amino acids: CASSGRQGVEAFF. CDR3 in DNA: TGTGCCAGCAGCGGGAGACAGGGGGTTGAAGCTTTCTTT.

J is TRBJ1-1 and V is TRBV19; the match to TRBD1 covers 9 bases. The junction had 9 bases not matched to a gene; V was cut back by 6 bases and J by 4 bases. Germline V gene sequence: CDR1 LNHDA, CDR2 SQIVND (reference sequence). This CDR3 is 15 amino acids long. CDR3 bases: TGTGCCAGTAGGAAACAGGGGGCGCGGGGCACTGAAGCTTTCTTT. Translated, it gives CASRKQGARGTEAFF.

This clone was recorded once. The rearrangement links TRBV14 to TRBJ1-2; D may be TRBD1 (6 bases). This CDR3 spans 13 amino acids. Germline-derived CDR1 and CDR2 are SGHDN and FVKESK. V lost 4 bases and J 3 bases, leaving 9 bases between the germline ends. The CDR3 DNA follows: TGTGCCAGCAGCCCCGGACAGTACTATGGCTACACCTTC. It specifies CASSPGQYYGYTF.

The gene calls are TRBV28 and TRBJ2-7, with D maybe TRBD2 (6 bases). Trimming took off 5 bases at V and 3 bases at J, with 14 bases between the two ends. The CDR3 consists of 14 residues. The germline V gene has CDR1 MDHEN and CDR2 SYDVKM. In DNA form, the CDR3 reads TGTGCCAGCAGTCCCCCGGGAGAGGACTACGAGCAGTACTTC. Translation: CASSPPGEDYEQYF.

V gene TRBV11-2 combines with J gene TRBJ1-6, with TRBD1 identical over 7 bases. Germline trimming cut 4 bases from V and 6 bases from J; bases unmatched to any gene: 3. This CDR3 contains 14 residues. Germline V gene sequence: CDR1 SGHAT, CDR2 FQNNGV. The CDR3 spells CASSSGGRNSPLHF. CDR3 nucleotide sequence: TGTGCCAGCAGCTCAGGGGGGCGTAATTCACCCCTCCACTTT.

The V and J genes are TRBV7-9 and TRBJ2-3; no clear D. This CDR3 region has 12 residues. Germline CDR1 SEHNR, CDR2 FQNEAQ (reference sequence). V shed 2 bases and J shed 4 bases, with 4 bases lying between them. This CDR3 reads CASSLISDTQYF. CDR3 DNA: TGTGCCAGCAGCTTAATCTCAGATACGCAGTATTTT.

The rearrangement joins TRBV5-1 to TRBJ2-5; D is possibly TRBD2 (6 bases). With 4 bases removed from V and 5 bases from J, the gap between germline ends came to 9 bases. Germline CDR1 is SGHRS and CDR2 is YFSETQ. The CDR3 has 12 amino acids. CDR3 sequence reads: CASSPAGETQYF. CDR3 DNA sequence: TGCGCCAGCAGCCCCGCGGGGGAGACCCAGTACTTC.

The chain carries TRBV2 and TRBJ2-3; tentative D call: TRBD1 (6 bases). Trimming cost V 4 bases and J 2 bases, with 13 bases left between them. Germline loops: CDR1 SNHLY, CDR2 FYNNEI. The CDR3 contains 15 residues. CDR3 nucleotides: TGTGCCAGCAGTGCGGGCAGGGGTTCCACAGATACGCAGTATTTT. This gives the protein CASSAGRGSTDTQYF. Combining the CDR3 with reference TRBV2 and TRBJ2-3 gives the whole variable domain EPEVTQTPSHQVTQMGQEVILRCVPISNHLYFYWYRQILGQKVEFLVSFYNNEISEKSEIFDDQFSVERPDGSNFTLKIRSTKLEDSAMYFCASSAGRGSTDTQYFGPGTRLTVL.

The J gene is TRBJ2-6, the V gene TRBV29-1; tentatively, D is TRBD2 (6 bases). Germline lookup yields CDR1 SQVTM and CDR2 ANQGSEA. V shed 6 bases and J shed 0 bases, with 15 bases lying between them. There are 16 residues in the CDR3. CDR3 nucleotides: TGCAGCGTATTCGGGGGTCCACTCTCTGGGGCCAACGTCCTGACTTTC. Translation: CSVFGGPLSGANVLTF.